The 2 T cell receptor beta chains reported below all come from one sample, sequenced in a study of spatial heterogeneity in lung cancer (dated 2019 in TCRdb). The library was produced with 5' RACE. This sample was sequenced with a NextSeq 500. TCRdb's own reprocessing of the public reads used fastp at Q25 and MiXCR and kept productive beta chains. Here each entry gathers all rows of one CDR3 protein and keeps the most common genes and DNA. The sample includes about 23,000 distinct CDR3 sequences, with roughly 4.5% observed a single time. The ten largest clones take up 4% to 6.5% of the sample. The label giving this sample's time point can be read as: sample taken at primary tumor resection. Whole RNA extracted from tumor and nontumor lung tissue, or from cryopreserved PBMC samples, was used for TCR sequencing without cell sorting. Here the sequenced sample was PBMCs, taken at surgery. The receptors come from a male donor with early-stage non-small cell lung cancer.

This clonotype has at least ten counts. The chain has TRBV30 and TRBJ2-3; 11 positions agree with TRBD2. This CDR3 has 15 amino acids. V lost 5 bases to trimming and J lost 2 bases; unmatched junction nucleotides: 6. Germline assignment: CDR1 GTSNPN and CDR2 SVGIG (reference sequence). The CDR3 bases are TGTGCCTGGTCAAGGACTAGCGGGCTCACAGATACGCAGTATTTT. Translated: CAWSRTSGLTDTQYF. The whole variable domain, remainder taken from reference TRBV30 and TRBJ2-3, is SQTIHQWPATLVQPVGSPLSLECTVEGTSNPNLYWYRQAAGRGLQLLFYSVGIGQISSEVPQNLSASRPQDRQFILSSKKLLLSDSGFYLCAWSRTSGLTDTQYFGPGTRLTVL.

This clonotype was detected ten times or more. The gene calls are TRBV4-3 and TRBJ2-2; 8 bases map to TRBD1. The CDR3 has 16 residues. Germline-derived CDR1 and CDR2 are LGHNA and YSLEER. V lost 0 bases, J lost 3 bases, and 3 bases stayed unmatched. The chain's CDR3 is CASSQERGQDTGELFF. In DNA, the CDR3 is TGCGCCAGCAGCCAAGAGCGGGGACAGGACACCGGGGAGCTGTTTTTT.